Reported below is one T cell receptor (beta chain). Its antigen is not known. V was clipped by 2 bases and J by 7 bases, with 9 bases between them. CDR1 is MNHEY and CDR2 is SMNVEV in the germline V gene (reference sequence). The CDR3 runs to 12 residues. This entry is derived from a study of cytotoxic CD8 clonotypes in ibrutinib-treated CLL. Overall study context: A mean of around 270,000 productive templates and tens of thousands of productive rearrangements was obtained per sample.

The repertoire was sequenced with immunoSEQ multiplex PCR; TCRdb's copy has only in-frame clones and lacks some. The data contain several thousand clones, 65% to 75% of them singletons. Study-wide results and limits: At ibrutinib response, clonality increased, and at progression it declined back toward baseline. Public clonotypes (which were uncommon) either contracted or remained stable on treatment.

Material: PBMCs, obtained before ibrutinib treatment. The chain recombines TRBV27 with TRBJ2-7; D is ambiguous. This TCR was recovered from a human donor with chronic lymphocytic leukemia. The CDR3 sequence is CASSLGGFEQYF. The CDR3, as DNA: TGTGCCAGCAGTTTAGGCGGATTTGAGCAGTACTTC.